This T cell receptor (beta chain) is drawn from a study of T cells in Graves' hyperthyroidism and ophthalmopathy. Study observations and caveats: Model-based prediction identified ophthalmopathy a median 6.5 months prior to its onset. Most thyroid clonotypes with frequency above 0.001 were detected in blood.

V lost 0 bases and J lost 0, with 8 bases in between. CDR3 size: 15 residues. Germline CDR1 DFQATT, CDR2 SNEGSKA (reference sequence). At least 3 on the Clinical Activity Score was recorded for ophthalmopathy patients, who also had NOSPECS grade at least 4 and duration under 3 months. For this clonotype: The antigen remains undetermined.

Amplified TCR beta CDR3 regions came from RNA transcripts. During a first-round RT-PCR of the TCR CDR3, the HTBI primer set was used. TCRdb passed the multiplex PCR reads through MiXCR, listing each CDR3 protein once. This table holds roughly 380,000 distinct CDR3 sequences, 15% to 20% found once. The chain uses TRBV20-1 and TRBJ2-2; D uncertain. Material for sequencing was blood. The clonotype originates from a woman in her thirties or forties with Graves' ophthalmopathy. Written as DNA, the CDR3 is TGCAGTGCTAGAGAATTAGGTTCGAACACCGGGGAGCTGTTTTTT. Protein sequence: CSARELGSNTGELFF.